This TCR beta chain was captured by sequencing in a study of cytomegalovirus exposure and HLA in healthy donors. Study-level results: A further, later analysis showed that HLA-associated TCR beta chains (compared with equally common others) were more clonally expanded.

Comments on this clone: Antigen specificity is unknown.

The PCR ran on 60 Vbeta and 13 Jbeta primers. This table comes from immunoSEQ multiplex PCR, and its TCRdb copy is limited to in-frame clones, with some not included. The repertoire holds under 200,000 clones, around 83% seen once, with about 1.8% in the top ten. This TCR was sampled from a man aged 40-49 years in good health and CMV-seropositive. Material: PBMCs.

The CDR3 bases are TGTGCCAGCAGCTGGACAGGGGGAGGAAACACCATATATTTT. It specifies CASSWTGGGNTIYF. The chain joins TRBV5-4 to TRBJ1-3, with TRBD1 matching 10 bases. CDR3 length: 14 residues. Germline loops: CDR1 SGHNT, CDR2 YYREEE (reference sequence). V dropped 3 bases and J dropped 4; count of bases not matched to a gene: 1.